This TCR beta chain stems from a study of T-cell reconstitution after alpha-beta-depleted transplantation in children (dated by TCRdb to 2016 to 2017). Background on the whole study: The study quantitatively tracked T-cell immune reconstitution after TCRalphabeta/CD19-depleted allogeneic hematopoietic cell transplantation in children using TCR repertoire profiling.

This clonotype was seen ten or more times. There is no known antigen for this receptor. The input lacks base qualities; no much larger clone sits a single base away. The sample's treatment or condition label, decoded: allogeneic hematopoietic cell transplantation with graft depleted of TCRalphabeta T cells and CD19 B cells. The children who served as transplant recipients had been given grafts of TCRalphabeta/CD19-depleted allogeneic hematopoietic cells. What the study reported, not specific to this receptor: In some patients, the high TCRbeta diversity seen at day 60 was put down to recipient T cells and intrathymic progenitors that had survived conditioning. Over subsequent months, a decline in hyperexpanded clone frequencies was noted, and after one year, T-cell counts and TCRbeta diversity were mostly ascribed to newly produced T cells. The apparently early recovery of alphabetaT-cell counts about two months after transplant reportedly depended on only several hundred rapidly expanded clones that came from non-depleted graft cells.

The method behind the library was PCR. Sequencing was carried out with an Illumina HiSeq 2500. Molecular barcoding was employed in the preparation of TCR libraries, with unique molecular identifiers being used to normalize TCRbeta repertoire quantification. Through fastp at Q25 and MiXCR, TCRdb rebuilt clones from the public reads, retaining in-frame beta chains. Entries that share a CDR3 protein sequence are merged under the most common genes and DNA. The sample profile shows about 230,000 distinct CDR3 sequences; 9.5% to 13% of them were found once. The top ten clonotypes cover approximately 30% of the sample. The sequence came from a child younger than two with acute myeloid leukemia, due to receive a stem cell transplant. This material consisted of PBMCs, taken before TCRalphabeta/CD19-depleted stem cell transplant.

Here is the DNA: TGTGCCAGCAGCTTAGATATTAGCGGGGGCACAGATACGCAGTATTTT. The translation is CASSLDISGGTDTQYF. The V and J segments used are TRBV11-2 and TRBJ2-3, with 8 middle bases fitting TRBD2. Trimming takes 0 bases off V and 1 base off J; junction bases not matched to a gene: 3. Looking up the germline V gene yields CDR1 SGHAT and CDR2 FQNNGV. From its cysteine to its phenylalanine, the CDR3 spans 16 amino acids. The kept DNA is CDR3 alone, 48 bases in frame from the first base.